The source of this T cell receptor (beta chain) is a study of T cell responses to AZD1222 COVID-19 vaccine. The protocol was immunoSEQ multiplex PCR, while the TCRdb copy is restricted to in-frame clones and leaves out a portion. The data hold around 4,400 clones, with 70% to 90% observed a single time. V was pared by 4 bases and J by 3 bases, with 3 bases of the junction left unmatched. There are 13 residues in the CDR3. Germline assignment: CDR1 KGHSH and CDR2 LQKENI. General study results and limits: Spike-specific TCR repertoires showed rising breadth and depth after two AZD1222 doses. Just 5 or 6 AZD1222 recipients tested seropositive at baseline.

Second-dose intervals of approximately 4 or approximately 12 weeks were pooled. Details on this clone: Antigen specificity is unknown.

Specimen: peripheral blood, collected 28 days after the second AZD1222 dose. This TCR was recovered from an adult who received the AZD1222 COVID-19 vaccine. The gene calls are TRBV18 and TRBJ2-7; 7 bases align to TRBD1. The CDR3 DNA reads as TGTGCCAGCTCACGGGACAGAGGCTACGAGCAGTACTTC. As protein: CASSRDRGYEQYF.